This entry lists 18 T cell receptor beta chains sequenced from one sample in a study of T cell changes during pregnancy in multiple sclerosis. Assay: immunoSEQ multiplex PCR; the TCRdb copy retains only in-frame clones and omits some. The data show 35,000 to 55,000 clones, around nine tenths seen once. The sequences come from CD4+ T cells from peripheral blood mononuclear cells, collected before pregnancy. The receptors derive from a female donor with multiple sclerosis, enrolled in a pregnancy study.

The CDR3 loop is CASSVKWGRDRGRYGEKLFF. DNA of the CDR3: TGTGCCAGTAGTGTTAAATGGGGTCGGGACAGGGGAAGATACGGTGAAAAACTGTTTTTT. The chain couples TRBV19 to TRBJ1-4; TRBD1 matches at 10 bases. J lost 7 bases, V lost 5 bases, and 22 bases had no gene match. CDR1 LNHDA and CDR2 SQIVND come from the germline V gene (reference sequence). This CDR3 is 20 amino acids long.

The CDR3 reads CASSLAGQGSGNTIYF. The DNA for the CDR3 is TGTGCCAGCAGCTTGGCAGGTCAGGGCTCTGGAAACACCATATATTTT. The chain recombines TRBV5-4 with TRBJ1-3; maybe TRBD1 (5 bases). V was pared by 0 bases and J by 0 bases, with 10 bases between. The CDR3 runs 16 residues. CDR1 is SGHNT and CDR2 is YYREEE in the germline V gene (reference sequence).

The CDR3 region is CASSLGGQKIYEQYF. The CDR3 region has the DNA TGTGCCAGCAGCTTGGGTGGACAGAAGATCTACGAGCAGTACTTC. J is TRBJ2-7 and V is TRBV7-2; D is perhaps TRBD1 (6 bases). Germline assignment: CDR1 SGHTA and CDR2 FQGNSA. The germline V and J ends were trimmed by 3 bases and 3 bases, with 15 bases remaining between them. The CDR3 totals 15 residues.

This clone came up once. The V and J genes are TRBV7-3 and TRBJ2-7, with 11 bases identical to TRBD2. The CDR3 extends over 20 amino acids. Germline CDR1 SGHTA, CDR2 FQGTGA. The V segment lost 2 bases and the J segment 2 bases; nucleotides outside the gene matches: 17. The CDR3 nucleotides are TGTGCCAGCAGCTTACTCCCCCCTGCTTCTAGCGGGGGGCCGACCTACGAGCAGTACTTC. This translates into CASSLLPPASSGGPTYEQYF.

The gene calls are TRBV27 and TRBJ2-1; 7 nucleotides align to TRBD1. CDR3 length: 16 amino acids. V shed 8 bases and J 4 bases; nucleotides not matched to a gene: 14. Germline V gives CDR1 MNHEY, CDR2 SMNVEV (reference sequence). CDR3: CASPLRGQVGYNEQFF. The CDR3 DNA sequence: TGTGCCAGCCCCTTAAGAGGACAGGTCGGGTACAATGAGCAGTTCTTC.

This chain links TRBV7-9 with TRBJ2-7, with TRBD2 matching over 12 bases. CDR3 length: 15 amino acids. J was trimmed by 4 bases and V by 5 bases; bases with no gene match: 6. Germline CDR1 and CDR2: SEHNR and FQNEAQ (reference sequence). The CDR3 DNA sequence: TGTGCCAGCAGCATGACTAGCGGGAGTTGGTACGAGCAGTACTTC. Its protein product is CASSMTSGSWYEQYF.

In its sample, this clone is medium-sized. This chain joins TRBV5-8 and TRBJ2-2; 10 bases are a match to TRBD1. J was trimmed by 4 bases and V by 4 bases; bases with no gene match: 4. CDR1 and CDR2 (germline): SGHTS, YDEGEE. The CDR3 spans 15 residues. CDR3 residues: CASSVDRGRTGELFF. In nucleotides, the CDR3 is TGTGCCAGCAGCGTCGACAGGGGGCGCACCGGGGAGCTGTTTTTT.

This rearrangement joins TRBV5-1 to TRBJ2-1; perhaps TRBD1 as D (6 bases). V was clipped by 9 bases and J by 1 base, with 14 bases between them. Germline CDR1 is SGHRS and CDR2 is YFSETQ. The CDR3 sequence is 14 residues long. Written as DNA, the CDR3 is TGCGCCACCTCACTCGGACAGTCCTACAATGAGCAGTTCTTC. It yields the protein CATSLGQSYNEQFF.

The V gene is TRBV7-9, the J gene TRBJ2-7; D possibly corresponds to TRBD1 (6 bases). Per germline, CDR1 SEHNR and CDR2 FQNEAQ (reference sequence). The CDR3 is 17 residues long. V was shortened by 0 bases and J by 0 bases, with 15 bases between the two germline ends. The CDR3 DNA is TGTGCCAGCAGCTTAGCCCCCTGGACAGAGAGCTCCTACGAGCAGTACTTC. Translating gives CASSLAPWTESSYEQYF.

The genes are TRBV19 and TRBJ1-1, with D maybe TRBD1 (5 bases). This CDR3 spans 15 amino acids. Germline V gene data show CDR1 as LNHDA and CDR2 as SQIVND (reference sequence). The V and J ends lost 4 bases and 0 bases respectively, with 12 bases between them. This chain's CDR3 is CASSTDRQLNTEAFF. The CDR3, as DNA: TGTGCCAGTAGTACCGACAGACAGTTGAACACTGAAGCTTTCTTT. Combining the CDR3 with reference TRBV19 and TRBJ1-1 gives the whole variable domain DGGITQSPKYLFRKEGQNVTLSCEQNLNHDAMYWYRQDPGQGLRLIYYSQIVNDFQKGDIAEGYSVSREKKESFPLTVTSAQKNPTAFYLCASSTDRQLNTEAFFGQGTRLTVV.

The V gene is TRBV28, the J gene TRBJ1-1, with TRBD1 identical over 9 bases. CDR3 length equals 13 residues. Germline lookup yields CDR1 MDHEN and CDR2 SYDVKM. V shed 6 bases and J 3 bases; nucleotides not matched to a gene: 2. CDR3 sequence reads: CASRRQGDTEAFF. The DNA for the CDR3 is TGTGCCAGCAGACGACAGGGGGACACTGAAGCTTTCTTT.

This chain uses TRBV15 with TRBJ1-4; 10 positions agree with TRBD1. The V gene's germline CDR1 is LNHNV and CDR2 YYDKDF (reference sequence). The CDR3 totals 16 residues. After removal of 5 bases from V and 3 bases from J, the junction contained 6 bases not matched to a gene. CDR3 in DNA: TGTGCCACCAGCTCGGACAGGGGGGCTTCTAATGAAAAACTGTTTTTT. Translating gives CATSSDRGASNEKLFF.

The chain recombines TRBV9 with TRBJ2-2, with a weak D call TRBD2 (5 bases). V was trimmed by 3 bases and J by 3 bases, leaving 9 bases between them. From germline, CDR1 is SGDLS and CDR2 YYNGEE. The CDR3 loop spans 14 amino acids. The chain's CDR3 is CASSEAVDTGELFF. CDR3 DNA: TGTGCCAGCAGCGAAGCGGTGGACACCGGGGAGCTGTTTTTT.

The rearrangement uses TRBV5-1 and TRBJ2-7; 10 nucleotides match TRBD2. This CDR3 is built from 16 residues. The trim removed 4 bases at V and 1 base at J, leaving 8 bases unmatched. Germline CDR1 is SGHRS and CDR2 is YFSETQ. In DNA, the CDR3 is TGCGCCAGCAGCCGGGTAGGTAGCGGGGGGTCCTACGAGCAGTACTTC. Translating gives CASSRVGSGGSYEQYF.

This chain links TRBV28 with TRBJ2-2; 7 nucleotides align to TRBD1. There are 16 residues in the CDR3. V shed 5 bases and J 4 bases; nucleotides not matched to a gene: 10. Germline values: CDR1 MDHEN, CDR2 SYDVKM. The CDR3 is CASSPRPGQTTGELFF. The DNA of the CDR3 is TGTGCCAGCAGTCCTAGGCCGGGACAGACCACCGGGGAGCTGTTTTTT.

The chain has TRBV15 and TRBJ2-5, with D perhaps matching TRBD1 (5 bases). Per germline, CDR1 LNHNV and CDR2 YYDKDF (reference sequence). V was trimmed by 0 bases and J by 5 bases, leaving 13 bases between them. The CDR3 length is 15 residues. As DNA, the CDR3 is TGTGCCACCAGCAGAGATGGGGCAGGGTGGGAGACCCAGTACTTC. This sequence encodes CATSRDGAGWETQYF.

The chain is built from TRBV7-2 and TRBJ1-2, with 9 bases identical to TRBD1. CDR1 is SGHTA and CDR2 is FQGNSA in the germline V gene. V shed 3 bases and J 5 bases; nucleotides not matched to a gene: 4. This CDR3 contains 14 residues. CDR3 bases: TGTGCCAGCAGCTTTAGGACAGGGGAATATGGCTACACCTTC. Translated, it gives CASSFRTGEYGYTF.

The chain employs TRBV2 and TRBJ2-5; D not resolved. Trimming stripped 3 bases from V and 5 bases from J, with 4 bases between. The CDR3 loop spans 11 amino acids. Germline values: CDR1 SNHLY, CDR2 FYNNEI. The CDR3 sequence: CASSDVETQYF. The CDR3 DNA reads as TGTGCCAGCAGTGACGTCGAGACCCAGTACTTC. The full variable domain, with the rest looked up from reference TRBV2 and TRBJ2-5, is EPEVTQTPSHQVTQMGQEVILRCVPISNHLYFYWYRQILGQKVEFLVSFYNNEISEKSEIFDDQFSVERPDGSNFTLKIRSTKLEDSAMYFCASSDVETQYFGPGTRLLVL.